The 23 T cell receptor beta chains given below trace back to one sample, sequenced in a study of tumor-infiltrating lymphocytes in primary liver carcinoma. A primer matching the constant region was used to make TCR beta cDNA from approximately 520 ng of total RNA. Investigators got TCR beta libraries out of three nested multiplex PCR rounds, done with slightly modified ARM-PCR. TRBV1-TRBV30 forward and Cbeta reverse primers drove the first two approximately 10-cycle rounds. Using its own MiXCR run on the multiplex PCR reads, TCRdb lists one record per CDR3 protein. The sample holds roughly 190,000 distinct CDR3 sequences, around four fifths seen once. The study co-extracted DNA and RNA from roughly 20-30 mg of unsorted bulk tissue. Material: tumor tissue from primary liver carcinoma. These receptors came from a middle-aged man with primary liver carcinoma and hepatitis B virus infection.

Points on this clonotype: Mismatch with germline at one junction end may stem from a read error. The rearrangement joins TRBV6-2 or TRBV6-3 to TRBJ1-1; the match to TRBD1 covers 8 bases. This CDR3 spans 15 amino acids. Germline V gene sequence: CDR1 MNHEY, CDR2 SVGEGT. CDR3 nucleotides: TGTGCCAGCAGTTATGGACAGGGAAAGAACACTGAAGCATTATTT. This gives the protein CASSYGQGKNTEALF.

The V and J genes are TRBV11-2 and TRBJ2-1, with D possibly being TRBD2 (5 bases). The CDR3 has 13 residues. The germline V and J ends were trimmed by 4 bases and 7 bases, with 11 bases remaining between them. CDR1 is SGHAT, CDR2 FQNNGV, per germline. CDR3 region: CASSSGKPNEQFF. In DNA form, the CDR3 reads TGTGCCAGCAGCTCGGGAAAGCCGAATGAGCAGTTCTTC. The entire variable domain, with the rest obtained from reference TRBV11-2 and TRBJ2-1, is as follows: EAGVAQSPRYKIIEKRQSVAFWCNPISGHATLYWYQQILGQGPKLLIQFQNNGVVDDSQLPKDRFSAERLKGVDSTLKIQPAKLEDSAVYLCASSSGKPNEQFFGPGTRLTVL.

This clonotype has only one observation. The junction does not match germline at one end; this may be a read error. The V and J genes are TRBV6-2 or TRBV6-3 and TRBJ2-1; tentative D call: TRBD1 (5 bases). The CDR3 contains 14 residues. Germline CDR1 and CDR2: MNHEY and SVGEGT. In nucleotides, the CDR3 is TGCACCAGCAGTTACGCTACAGGATCGGACGAGCAGTTCTTC. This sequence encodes CTSSYATGSDEQFF.

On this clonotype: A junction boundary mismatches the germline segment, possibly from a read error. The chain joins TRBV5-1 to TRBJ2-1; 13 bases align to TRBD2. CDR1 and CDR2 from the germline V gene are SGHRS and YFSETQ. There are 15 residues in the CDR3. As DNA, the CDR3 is TGTGCCAGCAGCGCGGGACTAGCGGGGAACAATGAGCAGTTATTC. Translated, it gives CASSAGLAGNNEQLF.

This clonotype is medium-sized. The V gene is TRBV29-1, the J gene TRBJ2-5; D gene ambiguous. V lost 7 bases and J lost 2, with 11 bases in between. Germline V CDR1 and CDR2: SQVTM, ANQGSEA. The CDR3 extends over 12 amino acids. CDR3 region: CSAATLQETQYF. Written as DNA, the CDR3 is TGCAGCGCCGCGACTTTGCAAGAGACCCAGTACTTC.

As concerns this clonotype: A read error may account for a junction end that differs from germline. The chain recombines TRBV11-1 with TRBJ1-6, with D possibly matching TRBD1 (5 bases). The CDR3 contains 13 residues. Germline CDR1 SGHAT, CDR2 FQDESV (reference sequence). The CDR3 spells CASSRTLVLLLHF. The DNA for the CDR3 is TGTGCTAGCAGCCGGACACTGGTTTTACTCCTCCACTTT.

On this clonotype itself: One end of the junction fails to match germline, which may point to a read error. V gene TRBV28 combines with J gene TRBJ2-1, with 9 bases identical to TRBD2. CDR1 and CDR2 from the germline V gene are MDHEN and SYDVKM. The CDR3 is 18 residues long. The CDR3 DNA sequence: TGTGCCATCAGTTCCCCCTCGAGGGCGGGAGGGTTCTACAATGAGCAGTTCTTC. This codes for CAISSPSRAGGFYNEQFF.

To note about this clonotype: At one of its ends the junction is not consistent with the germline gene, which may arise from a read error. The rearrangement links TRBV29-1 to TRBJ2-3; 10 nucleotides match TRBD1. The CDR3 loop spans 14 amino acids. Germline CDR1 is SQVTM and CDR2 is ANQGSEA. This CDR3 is CSVPGTGASDTQYF. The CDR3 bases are TGCAGCGTTCCGGGGACAGGGGCGTCAGATACACAGTATTTT.

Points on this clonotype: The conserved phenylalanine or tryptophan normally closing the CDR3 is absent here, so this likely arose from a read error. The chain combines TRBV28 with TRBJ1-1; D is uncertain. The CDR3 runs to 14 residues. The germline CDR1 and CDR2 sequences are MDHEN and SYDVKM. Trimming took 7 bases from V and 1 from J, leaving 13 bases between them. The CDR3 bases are TGTGCCAGCAATGCCGCCGGGAAGAACACTGAAGCTTTCTCT. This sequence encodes CASNAAGKNTEAFS.

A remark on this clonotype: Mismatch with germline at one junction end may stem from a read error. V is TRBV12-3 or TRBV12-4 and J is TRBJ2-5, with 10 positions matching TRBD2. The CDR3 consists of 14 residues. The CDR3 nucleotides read TGTGCCAGCGGATTAGCGGGAGGAGAAGAGACCCACTACTTC. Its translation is CASGLAGGEETHYF.

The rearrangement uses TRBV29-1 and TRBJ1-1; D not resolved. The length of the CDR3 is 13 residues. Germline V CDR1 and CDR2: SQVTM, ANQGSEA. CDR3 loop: CSAGYGLNSEAFF. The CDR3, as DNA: TGCAGTGCCGGGTACGGGCTGAACAGTGAGGCTTTCTTT.

This CDR3 reads CASSQSGTSEYNEQFF. The CDR3 region has the DNA TGCGCCAGCAGCCAATCCGGGACTAGCGAGTACAATGAGCAGTTCTTC. The chain couples TRBV4-1 to TRBJ2-1, with TRBD2 matching 10 bases. The germline CDR1 and CDR2 sequences are MGHRA and YSYEKL. The ends lost 2 bases at V and 4 bases at J; junction bases unmatched: 5. The CDR3 spans 16 residues.

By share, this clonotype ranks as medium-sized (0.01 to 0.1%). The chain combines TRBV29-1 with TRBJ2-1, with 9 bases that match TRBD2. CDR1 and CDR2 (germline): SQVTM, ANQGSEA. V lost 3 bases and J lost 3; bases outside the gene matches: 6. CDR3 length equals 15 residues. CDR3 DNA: TGCAGCGTTGATTCTCGGCGGGAGGGCTACAATGAGCAGTTCTTC. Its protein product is CSVDSRREGYNEQFF.

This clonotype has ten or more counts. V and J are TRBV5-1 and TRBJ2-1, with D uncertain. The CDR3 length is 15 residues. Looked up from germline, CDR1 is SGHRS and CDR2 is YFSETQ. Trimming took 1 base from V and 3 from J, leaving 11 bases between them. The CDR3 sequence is CASSLIESGYNEQFF. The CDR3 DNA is TGCGCCAGCAGCTTGATTGAAAGTGGCTACAATGAGCAGTTCTTC.

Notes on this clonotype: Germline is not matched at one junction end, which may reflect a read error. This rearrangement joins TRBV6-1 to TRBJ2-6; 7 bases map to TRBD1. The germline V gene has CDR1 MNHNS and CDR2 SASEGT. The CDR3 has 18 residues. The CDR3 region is CASRPLRGGFSGANVLIF. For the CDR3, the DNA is TGTGCTAGCAGACCTCTTAGAGGGGGCTTCTCTGGGGCCAACGTCCTGATTTTC.

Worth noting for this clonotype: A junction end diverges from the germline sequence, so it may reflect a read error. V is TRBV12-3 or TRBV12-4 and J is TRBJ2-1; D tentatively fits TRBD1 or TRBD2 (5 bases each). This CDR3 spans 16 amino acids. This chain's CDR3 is CASSFRNWDHYIEQFF. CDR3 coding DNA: TGTGCAAGCAGTTTTAGAAACTGGGACCATTACATTGAGCAGTTCTTC.

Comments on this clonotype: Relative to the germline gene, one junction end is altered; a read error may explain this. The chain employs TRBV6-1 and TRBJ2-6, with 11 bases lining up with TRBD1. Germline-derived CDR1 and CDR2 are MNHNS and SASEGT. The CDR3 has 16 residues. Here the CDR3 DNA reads TGTGCCGGTACCGGGACAGGGGGTGTTGGGGCCAACGTCCTGGCTTTC. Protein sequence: CAGTGTGGVGANVLAF.

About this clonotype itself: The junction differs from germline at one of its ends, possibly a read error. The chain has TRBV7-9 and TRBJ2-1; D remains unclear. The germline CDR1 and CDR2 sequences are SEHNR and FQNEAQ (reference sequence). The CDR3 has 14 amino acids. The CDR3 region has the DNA TGTGACAGCAGTTTACCGCCACGGTTCGATGAGCAGTTCTTC. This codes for CDSSLPPRFDEQFF. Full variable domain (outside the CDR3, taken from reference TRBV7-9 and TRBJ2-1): DTGVSQNPRHKITKRGQNVTFRCDPISEHNRLYWYRQTLGQGPEFLTYFQNEAQLEKSRLLSDRFSAERPKGSFSTLEIQRTEQGDSAMYLCDSSLPPRFDEQFFGPGTRLTVL.

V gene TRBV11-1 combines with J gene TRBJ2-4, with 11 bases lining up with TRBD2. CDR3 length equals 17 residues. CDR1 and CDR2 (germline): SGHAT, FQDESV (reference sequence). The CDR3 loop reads CGNIFPVTSGTKNIQYF. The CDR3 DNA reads TGTGGCAACATCTTTCCCGTGACTAGCGGGACCAAAAACATTCAGTACTTC.

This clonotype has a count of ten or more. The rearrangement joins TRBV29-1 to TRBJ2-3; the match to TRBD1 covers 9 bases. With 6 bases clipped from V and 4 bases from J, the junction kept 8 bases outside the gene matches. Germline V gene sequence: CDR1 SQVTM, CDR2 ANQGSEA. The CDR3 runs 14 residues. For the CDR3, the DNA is TGCAGCGTGAGGGGGACAGGGAGTTCAGATACGCAGTATTTT. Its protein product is CSVRGTGSSDTQYF.

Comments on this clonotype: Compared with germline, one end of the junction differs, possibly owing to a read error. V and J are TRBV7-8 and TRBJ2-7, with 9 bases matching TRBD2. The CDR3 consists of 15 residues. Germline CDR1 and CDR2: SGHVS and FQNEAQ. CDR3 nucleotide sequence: TGTGCTAGCAGCGTCAAGACTAGCGGCCCCTACGAGCAGTACTTC. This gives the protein CASSVKTSGPYEQYF.

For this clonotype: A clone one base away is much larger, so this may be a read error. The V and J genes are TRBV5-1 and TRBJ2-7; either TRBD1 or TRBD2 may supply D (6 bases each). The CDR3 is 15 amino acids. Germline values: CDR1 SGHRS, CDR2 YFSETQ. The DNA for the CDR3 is TGCGTCAGCAGCTTGGTTACAGGGAGGAGAGACGAGCAGTACTTC. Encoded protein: CVSSLVTGRRDEQYF.

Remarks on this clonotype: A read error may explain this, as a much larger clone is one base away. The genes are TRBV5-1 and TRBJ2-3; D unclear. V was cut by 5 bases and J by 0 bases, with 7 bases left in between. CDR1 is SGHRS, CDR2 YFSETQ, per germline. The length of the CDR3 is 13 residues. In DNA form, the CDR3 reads TGCGCCAGCAGGGCCGCTAGCACAGATACGCAGTATTTT. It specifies CASRAASTDTQYF.